One and the same sample provided the 18 T cell receptor beta chains below, sequenced in a study of STAT5B mutations in CD4+ large granular lymphocyte leukemia. Generated by immunoSEQ multiplex PCR, the TCRdb table keeps only in-frame clones and is missing some. The data contain about 21,000 clones, roughly 76% of them seen just once; the ten biggest clones take up roughly 3.9%. The sample was CD4+ T cells from blood buffy coats. The receptors shown here come from a human donor in good health.

The chain joins TRBV7-9 to TRBJ1-2; D gene unclear. The V gene lost 3 bases and the J gene lost 4 bases, with 6 bases spanning the gap. This CDR3 contains 12 residues. Looked up from germline, CDR1 is SEHNR and CDR2 is FQNEAQ (reference sequence). The CDR3 DNA follows: TGTGCCAGCAGCTTGTCTTTCTATGGCTACACCTTC. Protein: CASSLSFYGYTF.

The V gene is TRBV28, the J gene TRBJ2-5; the D gene could be TRBD1 or TRBD2 (5 bases each). The tail of the sequence fits TRBJ2-7 better, so the J call may be wrong. From germline, CDR1 is MDHEN and CDR2 SYDVKM. This CDR3 has 16 residues. In nucleotides, the CDR3 is TGTGCCAGCAGTGGGGGATCGGTGTCAGTTTCCTACGAGCAGTACTTC. Translated: CASSGGSVSVSYEQYF.

In its sample, this clone was seen once. The genes are TRBV2 and TRBJ2-7, with TRBD2 identical over 9 bases. This CDR3 is 13 amino acids long. Trimming cost V 4 bases and J 9 bases; bases outside gene matches: 7. Germline values: CDR1 SNHLY, CDR2 FYNNEI. Here the CDR3 DNA reads TGTGCCAGCAGTGTAGCGGGAGTTATCGGGCAGTACTTC. Encoded protein: CASSVAGVIGQYF.

The chain links TRBV7-2 to TRBJ2-7; the D is unclear. CDR3 length equals 14 residues. The germline CDR1 and CDR2 sequences are SGHTA and FQGNSA. Trimming removed 2 bases at V and 0 bases at J, with 8 bases between. This CDR3 is CASSLQRSSYEQYF. The CDR3 DNA reads as TGTGCCAGCAGCTTACAGAGGAGCTCCTACGAGCAGTACTTC. Based on the CDR3 plus reference TRBV7-2 and TRBJ2-7, the full variable domain is GAGVSQSPSNKVTEKGKDVELRCDPISGHTALYWYRQSLGQGLEFLIYFQGNSAPDKSGLPSDRFSAERTGGSVSTLTIQRTQQEDSAVYLCASSLQRSSYEQYFGPGTRLTVT.

This clone was found once. The V gene is TRBV7-8, the J gene TRBJ1-1; a weak D match, TRBD1 (5 bases). In germline, CDR1 is SGHVS, CDR2 FQNEAQ. The CDR3 sequence is 19 residues long. The V and J ends lost 5 bases and 4 bases respectively, with 29 bases between them. CDR3: CASSTRAKDPGVFSTEAFF. Written as DNA, the CDR3 is TGTGCCAGCAGCACAAGAGCCAAGGACCCGGGGGTTTTTTCCACTGAAGCTTTCTTT.

This clone occurred once. The V and J genes are TRBV18 and TRBJ2-2; TRBD2 agrees at 8 bases. V lost 3 bases and J lost 6; bases outside the gene matches: 15. Germline lookup yields CDR1 KGHSH and CDR2 LQKENI. There are 18 residues in the CDR3. CDR3: CASSPRYAGGADAGELFF. The CDR3, as DNA: TGTGCCAGCTCACCCCGTTATGCGGGGGGCGCCGACGCCGGGGAGCTGTTTTTT.

This rearrangement joins TRBV6-8 to TRBJ2-5; no firm D call. Germline V gene lookup returns CDR1 MNHGY and CDR2 SAAAGT. Between the trimmed V and J ends, which lost 10 bases and 2 bases, there was a span of 8 bases. CDR3 length equals 11 residues. The CDR3 region is CATSAQETQYF. DNA for the CDR3: TGTGCCACCTCAGCTCAAGAGACCCAGTACTTC.

The chain couples TRBV5-6 to TRBJ1-1; D may be TRBD1 (5 bases). The CDR3 has 13 amino acids. Germline lookup yields CDR1 SGHDT and CDR2 YYEEEE. V was pared by 0 bases and J by 7 bases, with 10 bases between. DNA for the CDR3: TGTGCCAGCAGCTTGGAAGGGAGGGGTGAAGCTTTCTTT. It yields the protein CASSLEGRGEAFF.

V is TRBV7-2 and J is TRBJ2-3; either TRBD1 or TRBD2 may fit D (5 bases each). V gave up 4 bases and J gave up 1 base, with 12 bases separating them. The CDR3 runs 15 residues. The germline V gene encodes CDR1 SGHTA and CDR2 FQGNSA. The CDR3 sequence: CASSSGPIGTDTQYF. CDR3 in DNA: TGTGCCAGCAGCTCGGGACCAATAGGCACAGATACGCAGTATTTT.

This chain uses TRBV11-3 with TRBJ2-7; D might be TRBD1 (7 bases). The CDR3 runs to 14 residues. Germline V gene sequence: CDR1 SGHNT, CDR2 YENEEA. V dropped 5 bases and J dropped 0 bases, with 11 bases sitting between them. The CDR3 is CASSPGGSSYEQYF. In DNA form, the CDR3 reads TGTGCCAGCAGCCCAGGGGGGAGCTCCTACGAGCAGTACTTC. The full variable domain, in which reference TRBV11-3 and TRBJ2-7 provide the parts outside the CDR3, is EAGVVQSPRYKIIEKKQPVAFWCNPISGHNTLYWYLQNLGQGPELLIRYENEEAVDDSQLPKDRFSAERLKGVDSTLKIQPAELGDSAVYLCASSPGGSSYEQYFGPGTRLTVT.

As DNA, the CDR3 is TGTGCCAGCAGTTTCGGACAGGCCAACGAAAAACTGTTTTTT. It yields the protein CASSFGQANEKLFF. V usage is TRBV27 and J usage is TRBJ1-4; 7 positions agree with TRBD1. The trim removed 3 bases at V and 8 bases at J, leaving 6 bases unmatched. Germline V gene sequence: CDR1 MNHEY, CDR2 SMNVEV (reference sequence). CDR3 length: 14 residues.

This sequence joins TRBV6-5 and TRBJ1-2; maybe TRBD1 (5 bases). The length of the CDR3 is 12 residues. Germline CDR1 MNHEY, CDR2 SVGAGI. V lost 5 bases, J lost 6 bases, and 10 bases lay in between. The CDR3 DNA sequence: TGTGCCAGCAGTCGGAGCAGGGATGGCTACACCTTC. It codes for CASSRSRDGYTF.

This sequence joins TRBV9 and TRBJ2-2; possible D gene TRBD2, 6 bases. Germline CDR1 and CDR2: SGDLS and YYNGEE. The CDR3 runs 14 residues. The V end lost 5 bases, the J end lost 6 bases, and 14 bases lay between the germline ends. As DNA, the CDR3 is TGTGCCAGCAGGAGGGGCGGGGCGCCCGGGGAGCTGTTTTTT. Translation: CASRRGGAPGELFF.

As regards this clone: The same CDR3 also results from other DNA sequences found in this sample. This rearrangement joins TRBV5-6 to TRBJ2-5, with 12 bases aligning to TRBD2. This CDR3 is 17 amino acids long. The trim removed 1 base at V and 5 bases at J, leaving 9 bases unmatched. The V gene's germline CDR1 is SGHDT and CDR2 YYEEEE. The CDR3 bases are TGTGCCAGCAGCTTGAGGCGACTAGCGGGAGACGGGGAGACCCAGTACTTC. Protein: CASSLRRLAGDGETQYF.

This clone was seen more than once but under ten times. The chain recombines TRBV7-9 with TRBJ1-5; D is uncertain. Trimming shortened V by 3 bases and J by 4 bases, and 7 bases separated the two germline ends. Germline-derived CDR1 and CDR2 are SEHNR and FQNEAQ (reference sequence). There are 13 residues in the CDR3. The CDR3 DNA follows: TGTGCCAGCAGCTTTACAGATAATCAGCCCCAGCATTTT. Residues: CASSFTDNQPQHF.

V is TRBV4-1 and J is TRBJ2-1; 7 bases are a match to TRBD2. CDR3 length: 17 amino acids. Trimming took 0 bases from V and 4 from J; bases not matched to a gene: 9. The germline V gene has CDR1 MGHRA and CDR2 YSYEKL. This CDR3 reads CASSQDIRGVGYNEQFF. CDR3 bases: TGCGCCAGCAGCCAAGATATCCGGGGGGTGGGGTACAATGAGCAGTTCTTC.

The chain combines TRBV28 with TRBJ1-5; D remains unclear. Germline loops: CDR1 MDHEN, CDR2 SYDVKM. V gave up 2 bases and J gave up 3 bases, with 8 bases separating them. The CDR3 totals 14 residues. The CDR3 nucleotides are TGTGCCAGCAGTTTACAGACCCACAATCAGCCCCAGCATTTT. Its translation: CASSLQTHNQPQHF. Combining the CDR3 with reference TRBV28 and TRBJ1-5 gives the whole variable domain DVKVTQSSRYLVKRTGEKVFLECVQDMDHENMFWYRQDPGLGLRLIYFSYDVKMKEKGDIPEGYSVSREKKERFSLILESASTNQTSMYLCASSLQTHNQPQHFGDGTRLSIL.

The rearrangement uses TRBV10-3 and TRBJ2-7; 12 positions match TRBD2. The germline CDR1 and CDR2 sequences are ENHRY and SYGVKD. This CDR3 contains 13 residues. Trimming cost V 10 bases and J 5 bases; bases outside gene matches: 6. In nucleotides, the CDR3 is TGTGCCACCCGGACTAGCGGGGACGACGAGCAGTACTTC. Protein sequence: CATRTSGDDEQYF.